This T cell receptor beta chain was sequenced for a study of blood T cell repertoires in COVID-19. The CDR3 extends over 13 amino acids. The germline V and J ends were trimmed by 4 bases and 12 bases, with 19 bases remaining between them. Germline V gene data show CDR1 as SQVTM and CDR2 as ANQGSEA. The table came from immunoSEQ multiplex PCR; TCRdb's copy has only in-frame clones and leaves some out. The table includes around 58,000 clones, 90% detected once. The chain has TRBV29-1 and TRBJ2-1, with a tentative D call TRBD2 (6 bases). The sample comprised peripheral blood. The TCR sequence derives from a human donor with active COVID-19. The donor label of this sample is uncertain. CDR3 nucleotides: TGCAGCGTTGGAGCCAGGGAGGCCCAGCGGCAGTTCTTC. Translation: CSVGAREAQRQFF.